This T cell receptor beta chain was retrieved from a study of blood T cell repertoires in COVID-19. Across the whole study: The United States, Italy and Spain provided the acute and convalescent COVID-19 samples. T cells, B-cell-depleted T cells, or PBMCs supplied cDNA or gDNA.

Germline V lookup: CDR1 KGHDR, CDR2 SFDVKD. There are 16 residues in the CDR3. After removal of 1 base from V and 0 bases from J, the junction contained 3 bases not matched to a gene. Original analysis: Nucleated cell number was recorded as an estimate derived from reference gene primer amplification. The method was immunoSEQ multiplex PCR; TCRdb's version includes in-frame clones alone and lacks a portion of them. The V and J calls and clone size come from that table; D and trimming were worked out from the DNA. The sample consists of about 120,000 clones, about four fifths of them appearing once. The receptor was derived from a man aged 65-85 years with acute or convalescent COVID-19. Material: peripheral blood. The V call is TRBV24-1, the J call TRBJ2-3; TRBD2 agrees at 7 bases. In DNA form, the CDR3 reads TGTGCCACCAGTGATTTTACGGGGGGAAGCACAGATACGCAGTATTTT. The encoded protein is CATSDFTGGSTDTQYF.